Described below is a single TCR beta chain sequence and its context. What it binds is not known. This specimen belongs to a study of shared clonotypes between healthy human individuals. Notes on the study in general: Larger estimated richness was generally recorded for naive subsets relative to memory subsets. Shared across several donors were roughly 4.7% of the naive CD4 clonotypes.

The CDR3 has 16 amino acids. The germline V gene has CDR1 MDHEN and CDR2 SYDVKM. The J segment lost 2 bases and the V segment lost 6 bases, leaving 10 bases of the junction unmatched. Assay used: immunoSEQ multiplex PCR; TCRdb lists only in-frame clones, some missing. This table has roughly 400,000 clones, 90% to 98% appearing once. The rearrangement uses TRBV28 and TRBJ1-2, with TRBD1 matching over 9 bases. Material for sequencing was memory CD8+ T cells sorted from blood. Described subset: CD45RO+ cells pooled with CCR7-negative TemRA cells. This receptor was taken from a man aged 30 to 45 in good health. The DNA for the CDR3 is TGTGCCAGCAGCGAGGACAGGGGAGCGTACAACTATGGCTACACCTTC. It translates to CASSEDRGAYNYGYTF.